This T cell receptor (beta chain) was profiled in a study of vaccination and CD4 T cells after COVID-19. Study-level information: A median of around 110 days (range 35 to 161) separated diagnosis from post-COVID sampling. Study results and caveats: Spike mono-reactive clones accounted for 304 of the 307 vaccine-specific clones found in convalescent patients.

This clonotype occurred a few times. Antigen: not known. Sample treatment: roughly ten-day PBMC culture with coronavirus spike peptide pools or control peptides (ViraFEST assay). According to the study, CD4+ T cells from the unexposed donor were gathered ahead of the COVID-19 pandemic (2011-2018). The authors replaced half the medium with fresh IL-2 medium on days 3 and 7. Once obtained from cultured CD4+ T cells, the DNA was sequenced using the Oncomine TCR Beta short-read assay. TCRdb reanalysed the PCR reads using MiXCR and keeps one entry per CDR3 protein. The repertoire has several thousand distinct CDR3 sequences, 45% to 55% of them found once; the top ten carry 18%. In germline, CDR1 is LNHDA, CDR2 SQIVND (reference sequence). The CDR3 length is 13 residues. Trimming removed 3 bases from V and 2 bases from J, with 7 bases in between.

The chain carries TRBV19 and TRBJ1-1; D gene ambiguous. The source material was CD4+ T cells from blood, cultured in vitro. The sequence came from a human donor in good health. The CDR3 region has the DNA TGTGCCAGTAGTATCCCATACAACACTGAAGCTTTCTTT. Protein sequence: CASSIPYNTEAFF. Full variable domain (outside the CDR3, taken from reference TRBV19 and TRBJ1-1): DGGITQSPKYLFRKEGQNVTLSCEQNLNHDAMYWYRQDPGQGLRLIYYSQIVNDFQKGDIAEGYSVSREKKESFPLTVTSAQKNPTAFYLCASSIPYNTEAFFGQGTRLTVV.